Following are 25 T cell receptor beta chains from one sample sequenced in a study of blood T cell repertoires in COVID-19. TCRdb keeps only in-frame clones here, not all; method: immunoSEQ multiplex PCR. The repertoire consists of under 55,000 clones, with approximately 84% occurring once and the leading ten covering 28%. Sequencing was done on a sample of peripheral blood. These receptors were taken from a human donor in a cohort sampled during active COVID-19.

The V gene is TRBV24-1, the J gene TRBJ1-2, with D uncertain. CDR1 and CDR2 from the germline V gene are KGHDR and SFDVKD. Between the trimmed V and J ends, which lost 3 bases and 3 bases, there was a span of 19 bases. This CDR3 is 17 amino acids long. The CDR3 region has the DNA TGTGCCACCAGTGATGATAAGAGTCATACCCCCTACTATGGCTACACCTTC. Protein: CATSDDKSHTPYYGYTF.

V is TRBV19 and J is TRBJ2-7; perhaps TRBD1 as D (6 bases). Germline lookup yields CDR1 LNHDA and CDR2 SQIVND (reference sequence). This CDR3 region has 14 residues. V lost 8 bases and J 2 bases, leaving 16 bases between the germline ends. The CDR3 DNA follows: TGTGCCAGTGGCCGGGACACAACCCCCTACGAGCAGTACTTC. This translates into CASGRDTTPYEQYF.

Only a few counts were recorded for this clone. The chain recombines TRBV3-1 (or the pseudogene TRBV3-2) with TRBJ2-7, with 10 bases matching TRBD1. V shed 4 bases and J 1 base; nucleotides not matched to a gene: 4. Germline V lookup: CDR1 LGHDT, CDR2 YNNKEL (reference sequence). This CDR3 is built from 15 residues. The CDR3 is CASSPRTGGSYEQYF. CDR3 DNA sequence: TGTGCCAGCAGCCCTAGGACAGGGGGTTCCTACGAGCAGTACTTC.

The chain couples TRBV12-5 to TRBJ1-2; no definite D call. This CDR3 spans 13 amino acids. Looked up from germline, CDR1 is LGHNT and CDR2 is FRNRAP. V was trimmed by 2 bases and J by 5 bases, leaving 9 bases between them. This chain's CDR3 is CASGLHGEYGYTF. The CDR3 nucleotides read TGTGCTAGTGGTTTGCACGGAGAATATGGCTACACCTTC.

The genes are TRBV2 and TRBJ2-2, with D tentatively TRBD2 (7 bases). Germline V gives CDR1 SNHLY, CDR2 FYNNEI. With 7 bases removed from V and 2 bases from J, the gap between germline ends came to 17 bases. The CDR3 has 16 residues. For the CDR3, the DNA is TGTGCCAGCACCCCGAGGGGGGGACGAAACACCGGGGAGCTGTTTTTT. Translated: CASTPRGGRNTGELFF.

J is TRBJ1-4 and V is TRBV29-1, with D possibly TRBD1 on 5 matching bases. Germline CDR1 reads SQVTM; CDR2 reads ANQGSEA. The length of the CDR3 is 13 residues. With 0 bases removed from V and 11 bases from J, the gap between germline ends came to 13 bases. The CDR3 protein is CSVEEGLLGKLFF. DNA for the CDR3: TGCAGCGTTGAAGAGGGGCTCCTGGGGAAACTGTTTTTT.

The chain links TRBV2 to TRBJ1-2, with 10 bases fitting TRBD1. The CDR3 contains 13 residues. Germline V CDR1 and CDR2: SNHLY, FYNNEI. Trimming cost V 6 bases and J 4 bases; bases outside gene matches: 2. CDR3 loop: CASRDRGSYGYTF. CDR3 DNA: TGTGCCAGCAGGGACAGGGGGAGCTATGGCTACACCTTC.

This chain uses TRBV19 with TRBJ1-4, with 7 bases that match TRBD1. The CDR3 runs to 15 residues. J gave up 7 bases and V 4 bases, and 9 bases lay outside the gene matches. CDR1 and CDR2 (germline): LNHDA, SQIVND (reference sequence). CDR3 loop: CASSRGTVEVEKLFF. As DNA, the CDR3 is TGTGCCAGTAGTAGAGGGACAGTAGAAGTTGAAAAACTGTTTTTT.

The CDR3 DNA reads TGCGCCAGCAGGCAGGACACAGATACGCAGTATTTT. Protein product: CASRQDTDTQYF. The chain links TRBV10-2 to TRBJ2-3; D ambiguous. Trimming took off 6 bases at V and 2 bases at J, with 6 bases between the two ends. This CDR3 is 12 amino acids long. Germline V gene lookup returns CDR1 WSHSY and CDR2 SAAADI.

This sequence joins TRBV3-1 (or the pseudogene TRBV3-2) and TRBJ2-7; D possibly corresponds to TRBD2 (6 bases). Trimming cost V 3 bases and J 0 bases, with 12 bases left between them. Per the germline V gene, CDR1 is LGHDT and CDR2 is YNNKEL (reference sequence). The CDR3 length is 15 residues. CDR3 DNA sequence: TGTGCCAGCAGCCACGGACTACCTGCCTCCTACGAGCAGTACTTC. Translating it yields CASSHGLPASYEQYF.

CDR3 sequence (DNA): TGTGCCATCCCCTTAGCGGGGGGCCTCTACAATGAGCAGTTCTTC. It encodes CAIPLAGGLYNEQFF. The genes are TRBV2 and TRBJ2-1, with 10 bases lining up with TRBD2. CDR1 is SNHLY, CDR2 FYNNEI, per germline. Losses at the gene ends were 10 bases for V and 3 bases for J; bases not matched to a gene: 9. This CDR3 is 15 amino acids long.

The chain is built from TRBV2 and TRBJ1-5; 12 bases match TRBD1. Germline assignment: CDR1 SNHLY and CDR2 FYNNEI. The V gene end was trimmed by 3 bases and the J gene end by 3 bases; junction bases not matched to a gene: 12. CDR3 length: 19 residues. CDR3 sequence: CASSDPRGGQGANNQPQHF. The CDR3 DNA reads TGTGCCAGCAGTGACCCGCGCGGGGGACAGGGGGCCAACAATCAGCCCCAGCATTTT.

This clone showed up just a few times. The chain uses TRBV11-2 and TRBJ2-7; 8 bases fit TRBD2. This CDR3 is 15 amino acids long. The V segment lost 7 bases and the J segment 3 bases; nucleotides outside the gene matches: 11. Germline loops: CDR1 SGHAT, CDR2 FQNNGV. This CDR3 is CASTLGGESRYEQYF. CDR3 nucleotide sequence: TGTGCCAGCACCCTCGGGGGGGAGAGTCGCTACGAGCAGTACTTC.

The chain joins TRBV5-1 to TRBJ2-5; 7 bases line up with TRBD1. Germline values: CDR1 SGHRS, CDR2 YFSETQ. The V and J ends lost 3 bases and 5 bases, in that order; junction bases with no gene match: 10. CDR3 length: 15 residues. In DNA form, the CDR3 reads TGCGCCAGCAGCTACACAGGGGCCCGGGGTGAGACCCAGTACTTC. Translating it yields CASSYTGARGETQYF.

The chain couples TRBV7-8 to TRBJ2-1; a possible D gene is TRBD2 (6 bases). Trimming took 5 bases from V and 0 from J, leaving 14 bases between them. Germline loops: CDR1 SGHVS, CDR2 FQNEAQ. CDR3 length: 16 amino acids. The CDR3: CASSPGVLSSYNEQFF. DNA of the CDR3: TGTGCCAGCAGCCCGGGGGTTCTTAGCTCCTACAATGAGCAGTTCTTC.

The chain combines TRBV16 with TRBJ1-5, with 10 bases lining up with TRBD1. The junction had 4 bases not matched to a gene; V was cut back by 4 bases and J by 7 bases. In germline, CDR1 is KGHSY, CDR2 FQNENV. CDR3 size: 14 residues. The CDR3 DNA follows: TGTGCCAGCAGCCCGGGACAGGGGAGGCAGCCCCAGCATTTT. The encoded protein is CASSPGQGRQPQHF.

Here the CDR3 reads CASSVNIVGGAGEQFF. CDR3 DNA: TGTGCCAGCAGTGTAAATATCGTCGGGGGGGCAGGGGAGCAGTTCTTC. The chain uses TRBV6-1 and TRBJ2-1; 8 bases fit TRBD2. The CDR3 runs 16 residues. V shed 4 bases and J 10 bases; nucleotides not matched to a gene: 15. Germline V gene data show CDR1 as MNHNS and CDR2 as SASEGT.

The chain couples TRBV11-3 to TRBJ2-3; TRBD1 aligns across 7 bases. After removal of 4 bases from V and 2 bases from J, the junction contained 6 bases not matched to a gene. The CDR3 consists of 15 residues. Per the germline V gene, CDR1 is SGHNT and CDR2 is YENEEA. This CDR3 is CASSYSGQATDTQYF. The CDR3 nucleotides read TGTGCCAGCAGCTACTCCGGACAGGCCACAGATACGCAGTATTTT.

This clone appeared a single time. V and J are TRBV11-3 and TRBJ2-1; 8 nucleotides match TRBD2. The CDR3 consists of 15 residues. V was clipped by 5 bases and J by 6 bases; unmatched bases: 9. Germline lookup yields CDR1 SGHNT and CDR2 YENEEA. This CDR3 is CASSTGGTRGNEQFF. The CDR3 nucleotides read TGTGCCAGCAGCACAGGAGGGACTAGGGGCAATGAGCAGTTCTTC.

V is TRBV9 and J is TRBJ1-2; D not certain. V was cut by 0 bases and J by 5 bases, with 14 bases left in between. The CDR3 is 15 residues long. The germline CDR1 and CDR2 sequences are SGDLS and YYNGEE. The CDR3 DNA follows: TGTGCCAGCAGCGTAGAAGGAGAGCCCTTTTATGGCTACACCTTC. Residues: CASSVEGEPFYGYTF. Looking up the rest from reference TRBV9 and TRBJ1-2 gives the full variable domain: DSGVTQTPKHLITATGQRVTLRCSPRSGDLSVYWYQQSLDQGLQFLIQYYNGEERAKGNILERFSAQQFPDLHSELNLSSLELGDSALYFCASSVEGEPFYGYTFGSGTRLTVV.

The chain uses TRBV7-9 and TRBJ2-1; weak D call: TRBD1 (6 bases). There are 13 residues in the CDR3. The V and J ends lost 1 base and 10 bases respectively, with 11 bases between them. The germline V gene encodes CDR1 SEHNR and CDR2 FQNEAQ (reference sequence). For the CDR3, the DNA is TGTGCCAGCAGCTTAGGACAGGTGATCGAGCAGTTCTTC. Its translation is CASSLGQVIEQFF.

This chain uses TRBV9 with TRBJ1-2; D not resolved. CDR1 and CDR2 (germline): SGDLS, YYNGEE. The CDR3 is 13 amino acids. The V end lost 0 bases, the J end lost 4 bases, and 7 bases lay between the germline ends. The CDR3 loop reads CASSVGEGYGYTF. CDR3 nucleotides: TGTGCCAGCAGCGTAGGAGAGGGCTATGGCTACACCTTC.

The J gene is TRBJ2-7, the V gene TRBV19, with D perhaps TRBD2 (7 bases). V shed 8 bases and J shed 0 bases, with 17 bases lying between them. Germline CDR1 reads LNHDA; CDR2 reads SQIVND (reference sequence). The CDR3 is made up of 15 amino acids. The chain's CDR3 is CASQLGGGSSYEQYF. CDR3 nucleotides: TGTGCCAGTCAACTTGGGGGGGGCAGCTCCTACGAGCAGTACTTC. Full variable domain (remainder filled in from reference TRBV19 and TRBJ2-7): DGGITQSPKYLFRKEGQNVTLSCEQNLNHDAMYWYRQDPGQGLRLIYYSQIVNDFQKGDIAEGYSVSREKKESFPLTVTSAQKNPTAFYLCASQLGGGSSYEQYFGPGTRLTVT.

This sequence joins TRBV19 and TRBJ1-5; D perhaps matches TRBD1 (5 bases). The CDR3 sequence is 13 residues long. The V gene lost 6 bases and the J gene lost 6 bases, with 12 bases spanning the gap. Germline loops: CDR1 LNHDA, CDR2 SQIVND (reference sequence). The DNA for the CDR3 is TGTGCCAGTAGAGGGGTGTTGGGTCAGCCCCAGCATTTT. Protein: CASRGVLGQPQHF.

This chain uses TRBV2 with TRBJ1-6; D is uncertain. The CDR3 has 14 amino acids. The ends were cut back, 0 bases at V and 7 bases at J, with 7 bases in the middle. Germline CDR1 reads SNHLY; CDR2 reads FYNNEI. The CDR3 DNA reads TGTGCCAGCAGTGAAGCGCGGAAAAATTCACCCCTCCACTTT. This codes for CASSEARKNSPLHF.